The T cell receptor beta chain described here comes from a study of control samples from healthy donors and cancer patients. Method: immunoSEQ multiplex PCR; TCRdb's copy keeps in-frame clones and lacks some. This sample yields about 160,000 clones, of which roughly 94% are seen a single time; 14% belongs to the top ten. The sample holds a few counts of this clone. V gave up 0 bases and J gave up 5 bases, with 7 bases separating them. Germline V gene data show CDR1 as KGHSH and CDR2 as LQKENI. The CDR3 runs to 14 residues. The V gene is TRBV18, the J gene TRBJ2-2; no clear D. This clonotype originated in a man in his 60s with colorectal cancer. The material sequenced was PBMCs. The CDR3: CASSPPGGTGELFF. The CDR3 bases are TGTGCCAGCTCACCACCGGGTGGGACCGGGGAGCTGTTTTTT.